This entry concerns a single T cell receptor (beta chain). This record belongs to a study of blood T cell repertoires in COVID-19. Study at large: COVID-19 samples, acute and convalescent, were from the United States, Italy and Spain. PBMCs, B-cell-depleted T cells, or T cells were the source of the cDNA or gDNA that made up the material.

Original processing methods: The authors estimated nucleated cell counts from reference gene primer amplification. Clones were read by immunoSEQ multiplex PCR, and TCRdb kept only the in-frame ones, dropping some. V and J calls and clone size are those listed in that table; D and trimming were worked out from the DNA. The sample has about 100,000 clones; about 90% are singletons. V dropped 4 bases and J dropped 0; count of bases not matched to a gene: 7. This CDR3 has 16 amino acids. CDR1 and CDR2 from the germline V gene are SQVTM and ANQGSEA. The chain uses TRBV29-1 and TRBJ1-5, with 9 nucleotides matching TRBD1. The sequencing input was peripheral blood. This sequence originates from a man between 25 and 39 years old in a cohort sampled during active COVID-19. This CDR3 reads CSVVVDRGISNQPQHF. Here the CDR3 DNA reads TGCAGCGTTGTTGTGGACAGGGGTATTAGCAATCAGCCCCAGCATTTT. The full variable domain, with the rest looked up from reference TRBV29-1 and TRBJ1-5, is SAVISQKPSRDICQRGTSLTIQCQVDSQVTMMFWYRQQPGQSLTLIATANQGSEATYESGFVIDKFPISRPNLTFSTLTVSNMSPEDSSIYLCSVVVDRGISNQPQHFGDGTRLSIL.